The clone carrying this T cell receptor (beta chain) was counted only a few times. Antigen specificity is unknown. The data were obtained in a study of beta chain features in type 1 diabetes. Whole-study results and caveats: Whether TCRB rearrangement is influenced by HLA type was left unresolved in this analysis. Insertion counts at VDJ junctions were lower in type 1 diabetes patients, who also showed more deletions there. PCR might favor shorter templates, equally in patients and controls.

Sequenced material consisted of expressed TCRB transcripts (all of the isolated RNA was reverse transcribed). Generated by immunoSEQ multiplex PCR, the TCRdb table keeps only in-frame clones and is missing some. The sample contains about 900,000 clones, roughly a sixth of which appear only once. CDR1 MNHEY and CDR2 SVGAGI come from the germline V gene. CDR3 length: 13 residues. Trimming removed 5 bases at V and 1 base at J, with 8 bases between. The chain links TRBV6-5 to TRBJ1-1, with D unresolved. Sequencing was carried out using naive CD4+ T cells from blood. This TCR derives from a woman in her late teens or twenties in good health. The DNA of the CDR3 is TGTGCCAGCAGTACGTACGGGAACACTGAAGCTTTCTTT. Amino acid sequence: CASSTYGNTEAFF.